A single sample gave rise to the 20 T cell receptor beta chains below, sequenced in a study of blood T cell repertoires in COVID-19. Profiling relied on immunoSEQ multiplex PCR, and the TCRdb table lists in-frame clones only, not all of them. This sample has around 370,000 clones; 85% to 90% occur once, and the top ten carry about 6%. Sequencing was carried out using peripheral blood. The receptor source for this set is a woman between 50 and 59 years old with COVID-19, enrolled during active disease.

The rearrangement uses TRBV19 and TRBJ2-2; 7 bases line up with TRBD1. J was trimmed by 7 bases and V by 9 bases; bases with no gene match: 11. This CDR3 is 14 amino acids long. In germline, CDR1 is LNHDA, CDR2 SQIVND (reference sequence). CDR3 sequence (DNA): TGTGCCAGCGAATACAGGGGTCAAGGCGGGGAGCTGTTTTTT. The encoded protein is CASEYRGQGGELFF. Filled out from reference TRBV19 and TRBJ2-2, the complete variable domain reads DGGITQSPKYLFRKEGQNVTLSCEQNLNHDAMYWYRQDPGQGLRLIYYSQIVNDFQKGDIAEGYSVSREKKESFPLTVTSAQKNPTAFYLCASEYRGQGGELFFGEGSRLTVL.

This chain connects TRBV3-1 (or the pseudogene TRBV3-2) to TRBJ2-7, with 16 bases fitting TRBD2. V trimming: 1 base; J trimming: 4 bases; junction bases outside the gene matches: 22. The CDR3 contains 23 residues. The germline CDR1 and CDR2 sequences are LGHDT and YNNKEL (reference sequence). The CDR3 nucleotides are TGTGCCAGCAGCCAAGCGATACGGGGCTTCGGGACTAGCGGGAGGGGTAAAAATTACGAGCAGTACTTC. It codes for CASSQAIRGFGTSGRGKNYEQYF.

The sample holds a few counts of this clone. V gene TRBV5-1 combines with J gene TRBJ2-2, with 13 bases lining up with TRBD2. Germline lookup yields CDR1 SGHRS and CDR2 YFSETQ. J gave up 0 bases and V 3 bases, and 2 bases lay outside the gene matches. This CDR3 comprises 17 residues. The CDR3 is CASSWTSGSPNTGELFF. The CDR3 DNA reads TGCGCCAGCAGCTGGACTAGCGGGAGTCCGAACACCGGGGAGCTGTTTTTT.

The CDR3 loop reads CASSMTTKLFF. DNA for the CDR3: TGTGCCAGCAGTATGACTACGAAACTGTTTTTT. V and J are TRBV2 and TRBJ1-4; no firm D call. This CDR3 has 11 amino acids. Germline-derived CDR1 and CDR2 are SNHLY and FYNNEI. V was clipped by 5 bases and J by 11 bases, with 9 bases between them.

V gene TRBV25-1 combines with J gene TRBJ1-2, with 9 bases that match TRBD1. Germline trimming cut 6 bases from V and 5 bases from J; bases unmatched to any gene: 7. Germline loops: CDR1 MGHDK, CDR2 SYGVNS. This CDR3 is built from 14 residues. CDR3 residues: CASRGGDRVYGYTF. The DNA of the CDR3 is TGTGCCAGCAGGGGTGGGGACAGGGTGTATGGCTACACCTTC.

This clone was recorded only once. The gene calls are TRBV3-1 (or the pseudogene TRBV3-2) and TRBJ1-2; 8 bases map to TRBD1. Germline V CDR1 and CDR2: LGHDT, YNNKEL (reference sequence). J gave up 3 bases and V 3 bases, and 3 bases lay outside the gene matches. The CDR3 runs 14 residues. The CDR3 sequence is CASSHAGQDYGYTF. In DNA, the CDR3 is TGTGCCAGCAGCCACGCGGGACAGGACTATGGCTACACCTTC.

This rearrangement joins TRBV9 to TRBJ2-3; the D is unclear. The V end was cut by 4 bases, the J end by 2 bases, with 17 bases between. CDR1 is SGDLS, CDR2 YYNGEE, per germline. The CDR3 loop spans 16 amino acids. The CDR3 nucleotides are TGTGCCAGCAGCCCCCCAGGATTAGGCATCACAGATACGCAGTATTTT. Residues: CASSPPGLGITDTQYF.

The V call is TRBV30, the J call TRBJ1-1, with TRBD1 as a possible D gene (5 bases). Germline V CDR1 and CDR2: GTSNPN, SVGIG (reference sequence). This CDR3 contains 13 residues. The ends were cut back, 3 bases at V and 6 bases at J, with 14 bases in the middle. CDR3 nucleotide sequence: TGTGCCTGGAGCCGGGACTCAAGGGCTGAAGCTTTCTTT. This sequence encodes CAWSRDSRAEAFF. Full variable domain (rest looked up from reference TRBV30 and TRBJ1-1): SQTIHQWPATLVQPVGSPLSLECTVEGTSNPNLYWYRQAAGRGLQLLFYSVGIGQISSEVPQNLSASRPQDRQFILSSKKLLLSDSGFYLCAWSRDSRAEAFFGQGTRLTVV.

The chain combines TRBV5-4 with TRBJ2-1, with D hard to call. Germline V gene sequence: CDR1 SGHNT, CDR2 YYREEE (reference sequence). The CDR3 runs to 14 residues. The germline V and J ends were trimmed by 0 bases and 3 bases, with 7 bases remaining between them. Written as DNA, the CDR3 is TGTGCCAGCAGCTTGGGTCCTGTCTACAATGAGCAGTTCTTC. This codes for CASSLGPVYNEQFF.

CDR3 in amino acids: CASSRLRSDTEAFF. The CDR3 coding sequence is TGTGCCAGCTCACGCCTGAGATCCGACACTGAAGCTTTCTTT. The gene calls are TRBV18 and TRBJ1-1; D gene ambiguous. The CDR3 is 14 amino acids. The germline CDR1 and CDR2 sequences are KGHSH and LQKENI. Trimming stripped 4 bases from V and 3 bases from J, with 12 bases between.

In regard to this clone: The identical CDR3 is also encoded by other nucleotide sequences in the sample. V gene TRBV19 combines with J gene TRBJ1-2; 9 bases align to TRBD1. This CDR3 is built from 12 residues. Germline CDR1 is LNHDA and CDR2 is SQIVND (reference sequence). The J segment lost 5 bases and the V segment lost 6 bases, leaving 1 base of the junction unmatched. In nucleotides, the CDR3 is TGTGCCAGTAGCGACAGGGGGTATGGCTACACCTTC. Protein product: CASSDRGYGYTF.

CDR3 sequence reads: CASSLPSGTMNTEAFF. DNA of the CDR3: TGTGCCAGCAGCTTACCGTCAGGCACCATGAACACTGAAGCTTTCTTT. The chain uses TRBV7-9 and TRBJ1-1; D unclear. The V gene's germline CDR1 is SEHNR and CDR2 FQNEAQ (reference sequence). CDR3 length equals 16 residues. The V end lost 2 bases, the J end lost 0 bases, and 13 bases lay between the germline ends.

The rearrangement uses TRBV7-2 and TRBJ1-1; the match to TRBD1 covers 8 bases. V shed 6 bases, J shed 3 bases, and the junction held 12 bases outside the gene matches. Per the germline V gene, CDR1 is SGHTA and CDR2 is FQGNSA. This CDR3 is built from 16 residues. In DNA form, the CDR3 reads TGTGCCAGCAGGTCCCAGGGGGCGGGTGGGTACACTGAAGCTTTCTTT. Its protein is CASRSQGAGGYTEAFF.

V is TRBV6-1 and J is TRBJ2-7, with a possible D match to TRBD2 (6 bases). The V end lost 4 bases, the J end lost 2 bases, and 21 bases lay between the germline ends. From germline, CDR1 is MNHNS and CDR2 SASEGT. The CDR3 sequence is 17 residues long. CDR3 in amino acids: CASSGNISSARTYEQYF. The CDR3 DNA follows: TGTGCCAGCAGTGGCAATATCTCTAGCGCAAGAACCTACGAGCAGTACTTC.

The chain has TRBV29-1 and TRBJ1-1, with D unclear. CDR1 SQVTM and CDR2 ANQGSEA come from the germline V gene. The CDR3 is made up of 11 amino acids. The V and J ends lost 6 bases and 5 bases respectively, with 10 bases between them. CDR3 nucleotides: TGCAGCGTCGGCGGAATAACTGAAGCTTTCTTT. It specifies CSVGGITEAFF.

The gene calls are TRBV7-3 and TRBJ1-2; 8 nucleotides agree with TRBD1. Germline V gene data show CDR1 as SGHTA and CDR2 as FQGTGA. The CDR3 is 12 residues long. The trim removed 5 bases at V and 4 bases at J, leaving 0 bases unmatched. The CDR3 nucleotides are TGTGCCAGCAGCGACAGGGGCTATGGCTACACCTTC. This encodes CASSDRGYGYTF.

This chain connects TRBV30 to TRBJ1-2; D is possibly TRBD1 (5 bases). This CDR3 is 13 amino acids long. CDR1 is GTSNPN, CDR2 SVGIG, per germline (reference sequence). Trimming shortened V by 2 bases and J by 6 bases, and 13 bases separated the two germline ends. The CDR3: CAWSSGGTDGYTF. CDR3 in DNA: TGTGCCTGGAGTTCGGGGGGGACGGATGGCTACACCTTC. Filled out from reference TRBV30 and TRBJ1-2, the complete variable domain reads SQTIHQWPATLVQPVGSPLSLECTVEGTSNPNLYWYRQAAGRGLQLLFYSVGIGQISSEVPQNLSASRPQDRQFILSSKKLLLSDSGFYLCAWSSGGTDGYTFGSGTRLTVV.

The chain employs TRBV10-3 and TRBJ1-1; 9 nucleotides agree with TRBD1. CDR1 and CDR2 from the germline V gene are ENHRY and SYGVKD. V trimming: 2 bases; J trimming: 8 bases; junction bases outside the gene matches: 6. The CDR3 runs to 14 residues. The DNA of the CDR3 is TGTGCCATCAGTGAGGGGACAGGGAGAACCGAAGCTTTCTTT. It specifies CAISEGTGRTEAFF.

The CDR3 loop reads CASSETWSYSGNTIYF. For the CDR3, the DNA is TGTGCCAGCAGTGAAACTTGGAGCTACTCTGGAAACACCATATATTTT. The chain is built from TRBV2 and TRBJ1-3; D unclear. V lost 2 bases and J lost 0, with 11 bases in between. The CDR3 spans 16 residues. Germline CDR1 reads SNHLY; CDR2 reads FYNNEI.

This chain links TRBV18 with TRBJ1-3, with a weak D call TRBD1 (5 bases). CDR3 length: 16 residues. V dropped 5 bases and J dropped 8 bases, with 22 bases sitting between them. The germline V gene has CDR1 KGHSH and CDR2 LQKENI. The CDR3 spells CASSSLGPSGGDTIYF. CDR3 sequence (DNA): TGTGCCAGCTCATCCCTGGGACCGTCCGGCGGGGACACCATATATTTT.